These T cell receptor beta chains were read from a single sample in a study of patients and donors after allogeneic stem cell transplantation. TCRdb ran MiXCR on the RT-PCR reads and lists one entry per CDR3 protein. The data contain about 150,000 distinct CDR3 sequences, about 24% of them singletons. Sequencing was done on a sample of blood, either unsorted or a sorted T cell fraction (not recorded which). The source is a human donor who was either an allogeneic HSCT recipient or a stem cell or donor lymphocyte infusion donor (not recorded which). It is not recorded whose cells these are; they may come from a transplant donor. Both conserved end residues are part of each CDR3. The D gene is left open where the match is weak. Rows give clone size only sometimes, using once, few, many, or a class for an expanded clone.

J gene,V gene,D gene,clone size,CDR3 DNA,CDR3 protein
TRBJ1-5,TRBV20-1,-,-,TGCAGTGCTACTATAACAGGGCTGGGGGGAGATAGCAATCAGCCCCAGCATTTT,CSATITGLGGDSNQPQHF
TRBJ2-1,TRBV5-1,TRBD1,-,TGCGCCAGCAGCAGCGACAGGGGGCTAAACAATGAGCAGTTCTTC,CASSSDRGLNNEQFF
TRBJ1-1,TRBV18,TRBD1,few,TGTGCCAGCTCGAGGACAGGATTGACTGAAGCTTTCTTT,CASSRTGLTEAFF
TRBJ2-7,TRBV5-5,-,-,TGTGCCAGCAGCTTGGACTACATTCCCTACGAGCAGTACTTC,CASSLDYIPYEQYF
TRBJ2-2,TRBV7-3,-,-,TGTGCCAGCAGCTTAATGGGAACAGCGAACACCGGGGAGCTGTTTTTT,CASSLMGTANTGELFF
TRBJ1-1,TRBV2,-,-,TGTGCCAGCAGTAGGGACACTCCTGAAGCTTTCTTT,CASSRDTPEAFF
TRBJ1-2,TRBV20-1,-,few,TGCAGTGCTAGAGTTCCAGGACTCTATGGCTACACCTTC,CSARVPGLYGYTF
TRBJ2-1,TRBV2,TRBD2,-,TGTGCCAAATCCGGGACTAGCGGCCTTAAGCCCTACAATGAGCAGTTCTTC,CAKSGTSGLKPYNEQFF
TRBJ2-5,TRBV14,TRBD1,few,TGTGCCAGCAGCCAGGGGACAGGGAAAGGAGAGACCCAGTACTTC,CASSQGTGKGETQYF
TRBJ2-1,TRBV6-6,-,-,TGTGCCAGCAGTGACCACGGTAGCGCCCACTACAATGAGCAGTTCTTC,CASSDHGSAHYNEQFF
TRBJ1-1,TRBV27,-,few,TGTGCCAGCAGTTTTCTCAGGAACACTGAAGCTTTCTTT,CASSFLRNTEAFF
TRBJ2-3,TRBV24-1,TRBD1,many,TGTGCCACCAGTGAGGCCGACAGGGGAAAATACACAGATACGCAGTATTTT,CATSEADRGKYTDTQYF
TRBJ1-5,TRBV24-1,-,-,TGTGCCACCAGTGATTTGCATAACAATCAGCCCCAGCATTTT,CATSDLHNNQPQHF
TRBJ2-7,TRBV6-6,TRBD1,few,TGTGCCAGCTCGAGACAGGGGGCGAGTGAGCAGTACTTC,CASSRQGASEQYF
TRBJ1-5,TRBV19,-,many,TGTGCCAGTAGTATCCCACGTCAGCCCCAGCATTTT,CASSIPRQPQHF
TRBJ1-5,TRBV4-1,-,-,TGCGCCAGCAGCCAAGAATTGGTGGAGGGAGCTCAGCCCCAGCATTTT,CASSQELVEGAQPQHF
TRBJ2-7,TRBV20-1,-,-,TGCAGTGCCAGGGACTTTCTCTACGAGCAGTACTTC,CSARDFLYEQYF
TRBJ1-5,TRBV18,-,-,TGTGCCAGCTCCACAGAGGCTATCTTCTATAGCAATCAGCCCCAGCATTTT,CASSTEAIFYSNQPQHF
TRBJ1-2,TRBV24-1,-,few,TGTGCCACCAGTGAAGATGAGCCGAACTATGGCTACACCTTC,CATSEDEPNYGYTF
TRBJ1-3,TRBV28,-,many,TGTGCCAGCAGTTTATCCCAGGGGGGAAACACCATATATTTT,CASSLSQGGNTIYF
TRBJ1-3,TRBV25-1,-,few,TGTGCCAGCAGTGAATCCCAAGGCTCTGGAAACACCATATATTTT,CASSESQGSGNTIYF
TRBJ1-1,TRBV7-6,TRBD1,few,TGTGCCAGCAGCCAAGCGACAGGGTGGACGGAAGCTTTCTTT,CASSQATGWTEAFF
TRBJ2-2,TRBV6-1,-,-,TGTGCCAGCAGTGAAGGGGGCTATTACACCGGGGAGCTGTTTTTT,CASSEGGYYTGELFF
TRBJ1-1,TRBV5-1,-,few,TGCGCCAGCAGCTTGAATTCGGGCAGTGAAGCTTTCTTT,CASSLNSGSEAFF
TRBJ1-5,TRBV12-3/TRBV12-4,-,few,TGTGCCAGCAGCCTCGGACACCCGGGGGGCAATCAGCCCCAGCATTTT,CASSLGHPGGNQPQHF
TRBJ1-6,TRBV15,TRBD1,-,TGTGCCACCAGCCTGGTAACAGGGGTGGATTCACCCCTCCACTTT,CATSLVTGVDSPLHF
TRBJ2-3,TRBV20-1,TRBD2,-,TGCAGTGCTAGAGAACAGCGGGAGAGTCGACATACGCAGTATTTT,CSAREQRESRHTQYF
TRBJ1-2,TRBV12-3/TRBV12-4,TRBD1,few,TGTGCCAGCACAGACAGGGAGCCCTCCTATGGCTACACCTTC,CASTDREPSYGYTF
TRBJ1-3,TRBV30,-,-,TGTGCCTGGAGCCCCCATGGGTACTCTGGAAACACCATATATTTT,CAWSPHGYSGNTIYF
TRBJ1-1,TRBV5-1,-,many,TGCGCCAGTTCGAATACAGGGATGAACACTGAAGCTTTCTTT,CASSNTGMNTEAFF
TRBJ1-2,TRBV5-5,TRBD1,few,TGTGCCAGCAGCCCATGGAACAGGGGGCTGGTAGGCTACACCTTC,CASSPWNRGLVGYTF
TRBJ1-4,TRBV30,-,few,TGTGCCTGGAGCCCGGGACAAACTAATGAAAAACTGTTTTTT,CAWSPGQTNEKLFF
TRBJ1-4,TRBV12-3/TRBV12-4,-,few,TGTGCCAGCAGACGGAACACAGCAGATGAAAAACTGTTTTTT,CASRRNTADEKLFF